This T cell receptor beta chain was captured in a study of T cell changes during pregnancy in multiple sclerosis. Sequenced by immunoSEQ multiplex PCR; TCRdb stores in-frame clones only, minus some. Of roughly 31,000 clones listed, roughly nine tenths are singletons. The CDR3 runs to 15 residues. Deletions cut 6 bases from V and 1 base from J, with 12 bases between. CDR1 and CDR2 from the germline V gene are LNHDA and SQIVND (reference sequence). This sequence joins TRBV19 and TRBJ1-4; no definite D call. Sample: CD4+ T cells from peripheral blood mononuclear cells, taken in the first trimester of pregnancy. The clonotype was recovered from a female donor with multiple sclerosis, enrolled in a pregnancy study. Here the CDR3 reads CASSLLRGTNEKLFF. CDR3 DNA: TGTGCCAGTAGCCTCCTACGGGGAACTAATGAAAAACTGTTTTTT.